This T cell receptor (beta chain) is from a study of CD8 T cells in Susac syndrome. Background on the study: Within the sequenced Susac syndrome patient group, six exhibited active disease and roughly 8 were in remission.

An input of roughly 0.5 to 1 ug of RNA was subjected to reverse transcription using random hexamers. MiXCR was run by TCRdb on the immunoSEQ multiplex PCR reads, yielding one entry per CDR3 protein. The sample has 92,000 or so distinct CDR3 sequences, approximately 96% seen once. V lost 4 bases and J lost 5; bases outside the gene matches: 3. This CDR3 comprises 15 residues. Negative isolation yielded the CD8+ and CD4+ T cells, while FACS enriched the TEMRA cells. J is TRBJ2-1 and V is TRBV12-3 or TRBV12-4; TRBD1 aligns across 12 bases. This TCR was sampled from a human donor with Susac syndrome. The specimen sequenced was CD8+ T cells from PBMCs. The CDR3 DNA follows: TGTGCCAGCAGTTCAGGGACAGGGGGCCACAATGAGCAGTTCTTC. This sequence encodes CASSSGTGGHNEQFF.